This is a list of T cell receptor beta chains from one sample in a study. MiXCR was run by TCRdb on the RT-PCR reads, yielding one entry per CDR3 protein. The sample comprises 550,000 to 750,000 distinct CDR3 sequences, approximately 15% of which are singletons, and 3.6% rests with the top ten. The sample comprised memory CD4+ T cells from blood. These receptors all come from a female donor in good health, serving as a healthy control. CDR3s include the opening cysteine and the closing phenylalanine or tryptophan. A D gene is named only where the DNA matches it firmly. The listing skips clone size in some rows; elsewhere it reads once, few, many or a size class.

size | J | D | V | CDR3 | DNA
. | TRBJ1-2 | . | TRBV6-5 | CASTHGTPGSYGYTF | TGTGCCAGCACTCACGGGACTCCAGGCTCCTATGGCTACACCTTC
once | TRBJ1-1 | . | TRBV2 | CASRVDMNTEAFF | TGTGCCAGCAGAGTAGACATGAACACTGAAGCTTTCTTT
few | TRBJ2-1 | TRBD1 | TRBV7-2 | CASSLAPPGQGWNEQFF | TGTGCCAGCAGCTTGGCCCCCCCGGGACAGGGATGGAATGAGCAGTTCTTC
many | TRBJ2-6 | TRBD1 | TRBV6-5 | CASSRDSLGSGANVLTF | TGTGCCAGCAGTCGGGACAGCCTAGGCTCTGGGGCCAACGTCCTGACTTTC
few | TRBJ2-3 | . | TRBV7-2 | CASSLGTANTQYF | TGTGCCAGCAGCTTAGGGACCGCTAATACGCAGTATTTT
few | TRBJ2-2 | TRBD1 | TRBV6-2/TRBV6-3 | CASRQDRDTGELFF | TGTGCCAGCAGGCAAGACAGGGACACCGGGGAGCTGTTTTTT
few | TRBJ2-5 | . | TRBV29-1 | CSVERGAYGTQYF | TGCAGCGTTGAAAGGGGGGCGTATGGGACCCAGTACTTC
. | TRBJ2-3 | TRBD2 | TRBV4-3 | CASSQAKTSGSHTDTQYF | TGCGCCAGCAGCCAAGCCAAGACTAGCGGGTCCCACACAGATACGCAGTATTTT
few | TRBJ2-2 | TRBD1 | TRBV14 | CASSQTTGGTGELFF | TGTGCCAGCAGTCAGACGACAGGGGGTACCGGGGAGCTGTTTTTT
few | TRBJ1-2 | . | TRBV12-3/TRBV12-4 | CASSLEIGYTF | TGTGCCAGCAGTTTAGAGATCGGCTACACCTTC
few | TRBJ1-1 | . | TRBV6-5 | CASTDQPNTEAFF | TGTGCCAGCACTGACCAGCCGAACACTGAAGCTTTCTTT
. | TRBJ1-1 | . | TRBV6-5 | CASSYSNLGDTEAFF | TGTGCCAGCAGTTACTCGAACTTGGGGGACACTGAAGCTTTCTTT
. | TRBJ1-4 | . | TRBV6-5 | CASSYSTENEKLFF | TGTGCCAGCAGTTACTCGACAGAAAATGAAAAACTGTTTTTT
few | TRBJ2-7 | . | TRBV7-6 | CASSLAMGYEQYF | TGTGCCAGCAGCTTAGCTATGGGGTACGAGCAGTACTTC
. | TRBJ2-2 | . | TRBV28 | CASIGQPTGELFF | TGTGCCAGCATTGGGCAACCCACCGGGGAGCTGTTTTTT
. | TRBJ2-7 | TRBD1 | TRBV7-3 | CASSGDRGGEQYF | TGTGCCAGCAGCGGGGACAGGGGGGGCGAGCAGTACTTC
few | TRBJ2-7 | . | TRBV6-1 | CASSEFGGGPEQYF | TGTGCCAGCAGTGAATTCGGGGGAGGCCCGGAGCAGTACTTC
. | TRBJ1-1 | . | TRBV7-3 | CASSLNMGVATEAFF | TGTGCCAGCAGCTTAAATATGGGGGTTGCGACTGAAGCTTTCTTT